This TCR beta chain was sequenced for a study of cytomegalovirus exposure and HLA in healthy donors. This clone was seen more than once but under ten times. Its antigen is not identified. General study points: Reported performance of the classifier showed diagnosis of cytomegalovirus status with high specificity and sensitivity.

Amplification used 60 Vbeta primers and 13 Jbeta primers. Assay: immunoSEQ multiplex PCR; the TCRdb copy retains only in-frame clones and omits some. The table lists around 130,000 clones, around 86% of them singletons. Germline V gene sequence: CDR1 MGHDK, CDR2 SYGVNS. This CDR3 comprises 16 residues. V was trimmed by 1 base and J by 4 bases, leaving 14 bases between them. The sequenced sample consisted of PBMCs. The chain links TRBV25-1 to TRBJ2-1; no firm D call. This TCR came from a middle-aged woman in good health and CMV-seronegative. The CDR3 region has the DNA TGTGCCAGCAGTGAATCAGCACTATACCTTTACAATGAGCAGTTCTTC. This codes for CASSESALYLYNEQFF.